Reported below is one T cell receptor beta chain. Its specificity is not known. A clone one base away is much larger, so this may be a read error. The data were taken from a study of tumor-infiltrating lymphocytes in primary liver carcinoma. Study-wide results and caveats: Bulk samples went unsorted, so CD4+ and CD8+ repertoires were not compared.

Starting material of around 490 ng total RNA yielded TCR beta cDNA via a constant-region primer. It was through three nested multiplex PCR rounds of slightly modified ARM-PCR that TCR beta libraries arose. The two initial PCR rounds, roughly 11 cycles each, used TRBV1-TRBV30 forward and C-beta reverse primers. MiXCR was run by TCRdb on the multiplex PCR reads, yielding one entry per CDR3 protein. The sample carries 300,000 to 400,000 distinct CDR3 sequences, 65% recorded once. Unsorted whole blood yielded blood RNA, and germline DNA was extracted as well. Patients in the cohort were treatment-naive and living with chronic HBV infection. The collection of four milliliters of peripheral blood preceded surgery. With 10 bases removed from V and 3 bases from J, the gap between germline ends came to 15 bases. From germline, CDR1 is ENHRY and CDR2 SYGVKD. This CDR3 region has 13 residues.

Sequencing was done on a sample of peripheral blood. The chain uses TRBV10-3 and TRBJ1-1; perhaps TRBD1 as D (5 bases). This clonotype was sampled from a man in his forties with primary liver carcinoma and hepatitis B virus infection. CDR3 region: CANNHGAYTEAFF. DNA of the CDR3: TGTGCCAACAACCACGGGGCTTACACTGAAGCTTTCTTT.